These 19 T cell receptor beta chains came from one sample sequenced in a study of T cell clones after liver transplantation. Only in-frame clones appear in the TCRdb table, and some are missing; sequencing was by immunoSEQ multiplex PCR. Altogether some 80,000 clones are present, 84% being singletons, with the ten largest covering around 2.2%. The specimen was CD4+ T cells from blood, collected 48 months after liver transplant. The source of these receptors is a human patient who received a liver transplant. Some T cells may have originated in the graft donor.

This clone was detected only a few times. The V call is TRBV6-1, the J call TRBJ2-7; TRBD1 matches 8 bases. Germline CDR1 and CDR2: MNHNS and SASEGT. The CDR3 loop spans 14 amino acids. With V trimmed by 7 bases and J by 1 base, 6 bases remained unmatched. CDR3 bases: TGTGCCAGCATACAGGGGGTGAGGTCCTACGAGCAGTACTTC. The encoded protein is CASIQGVRSYEQYF.

V usage is TRBV2 and J usage is TRBJ2-2; D not certain. The CDR3 loop spans 15 amino acids. Germline V gene data show CDR1 as SNHLY and CDR2 as FYNNEI. V dropped 6 bases and J dropped 6 bases, with 17 bases sitting between them. The CDR3 nucleotides read TGTGCCAGCAGGGAGTTCGACGGGCAAGCCGGGGAGCTGTTTTTT. Residues: CASREFDGQAGELFF.

The chain recombines TRBV4-3 with TRBJ2-5, with no clear D. V was cut by 4 bases and J by 2 bases, with 8 bases left in between. This CDR3 has 13 amino acids. Germline CDR1 LGHNA, CDR2 YSLEER. As DNA, the CDR3 is TGCGCCAGCAGCCGGCGGTGGCAAGAGACCCAGTACTTC. Translated: CASSRRWQETQYF.

The rearrangement joins TRBV11-1 to TRBJ2-1, with D possibly being TRBD1 (5 bases). V was pared by 4 bases and J by 5 bases, with 12 bases between. Germline V lookup: CDR1 SGHAT, CDR2 FQDESV (reference sequence). This CDR3 spans 14 amino acids. In DNA, the CDR3 is TGTGCCAGCAGCTCCAGGGATGCCCACAATGAGCAGTTCTTC. Its translation is CASSSRDAHNEQFF.

In this sample, this clone turned up once. The chain links TRBV7-8 to TRBJ2-1, with 13 bases identical to TRBD2. Trimming removed 5 bases from V and 7 bases from J; junction bases left unmatched: 8. The CDR3 length is 16 residues. CDR1 and CDR2 (germline): SGHVS, FQNEAQ. The CDR3 DNA follows: TGTGCCAGCAGCCCACGGACTAGCGGGAGTTTTAATGAGCAGTTCTTC. Its protein product is CASSPRTSGSFNEQFF.

The genes are TRBV11-1 and TRBJ2-1; D not resolved. CDR3 length equals 14 residues. Trimming took off 1 base at V and 6 bases at J, with 10 bases between the two ends. Germline V gene lookup returns CDR1 SGHAT and CDR2 FQDESV (reference sequence). Here the CDR3 DNA reads TGTGCCAGCAGCTTAGAACGACTCGGCAATGAGCAGTTCTTC. Its translation is CASSLERLGNEQFF.

The chain uses TRBV28 and TRBJ2-7; no clear D. The length of the CDR3 is 13 residues. Germline lookup yields CDR1 MDHEN and CDR2 SYDVKM. V was shortened by 4 bases and J by 2 bases, with 9 bases between the two germline ends. The CDR3 nucleotides are TGTGCCAGCAGTTCGTTGGATGCCTACGAGCAGTACTTC. This encodes CASSSLDAYEQYF.

The gene calls are TRBV6-5 and TRBJ1-5, with 12 bases aligning to TRBD1. The CDR3 length is 15 residues. Trimming cost V 9 bases and J 3 bases; bases outside gene matches: 6. In germline, CDR1 is MNHEY, CDR2 SVGAGI. The CDR3 spells CASGTGGSFNQPQHF. In nucleotides, the CDR3 is TGTGCCAGTGGGACAGGGGGCTCTTTCAATCAGCCCCAGCATTTT.

This clone was counted only a few times. The chain is built from TRBV9 and TRBJ2-3; perhaps TRBD2 as D (5 bases). There are 12 residues in the CDR3. V was pared by 4 bases and J by 5 bases, with 8 bases between. Germline V gives CDR1 SGDLS, CDR2 YYNGEE. The CDR3 protein is CASSIRGDTQYF. In DNA form, the CDR3 reads TGTGCCAGCAGCATACGGGGAGATACGCAGTATTTT.

There are a few counts of this clone. The J gene is TRBJ2-3, the V gene TRBV7-3; 7 nucleotides match TRBD2. This CDR3 has 16 amino acids. Germline trimming cut 2 bases from V and 0 bases from J; bases unmatched to any gene: 5. Germline V CDR1 and CDR2: SGHTA, FQGTGA. In DNA, the CDR3 is TGTGCCAGCAGCTTACGGGGGAGGGTGAGCACAGATACGCAGTATTTT. Encoded protein: CASSLRGRVSTDTQYF.

The rearrangement uses TRBV30 and TRBJ1-2; the D gene is possibly TRBD1 (5 bases). The germline V and J ends were trimmed by 4 bases and 0 bases, with 15 bases remaining between them. Germline CDR1 and CDR2: GTSNPN and SVGIG (reference sequence). The CDR3 covers 15 residues. The CDR3 nucleotides are TGTGCCTGGACTGCAGGGTTAGGGGCTAACTATGGCTACACCTTC. It specifies CAWTAGLGANYGYTF.

The chain has TRBV15 and TRBJ1-6; 8 bases are a match to TRBD1. Per germline, CDR1 LNHNV and CDR2 YYDKDF (reference sequence). This CDR3 comprises 18 residues. With 5 bases clipped from V and 7 bases from J, the junction kept 16 bases outside the gene matches. The DNA for the CDR3 is TGTGCCACCAGCCGAAAATTTGACAGGGGCATTAGCAATTCACCCCTCCACTTT. Its translation: CATSRKFDRGISNSPLHF.

In its sample, this clone was seen once. The CDR3 sequence: CASSEGYEQYF. Written as DNA, the CDR3 is TGTGCCAGCAGTGAAGGTTACGAGCAGTACTTC. The chain uses TRBV25-1 and TRBJ2-7; D is unresolved. The V end was cut by 2 bases, the J end by 4 bases, with 3 bases between. This CDR3 is built from 11 residues. Germline loops: CDR1 MGHDK, CDR2 SYGVNS.

J is TRBJ1-5 and V is TRBV28, with no clear D. CDR1 MDHEN and CDR2 SYDVKM come from the germline V gene. V shed 8 bases and J shed 2 bases, with 7 bases lying between them. CDR3 length: 12 residues. The CDR3 coding sequence is TGTGCCAGCTCGGTTGGCAATCAGCCCCAGCATTTT. It codes for CASSVGNQPQHF.

The chain has TRBV5-4 and TRBJ1-2; D is undetermined. The CDR3 totals 16 residues. The ends were cut back, 3 bases at V and 1 base at J, with 16 bases in the middle. The germline gives CDR1 SGHNT, CDR2 YYREEE (reference sequence). The CDR3 region is CASSSGRTNNNYGYTF. The CDR3 region has the DNA TGTGCCAGCAGCTCTGGACGTACAAACAATAACTATGGCTACACCTTC.

The V and J genes are TRBV2 and TRBJ2-1, with 9 bases aligning to TRBD1. V lost 8 bases, J lost 6 bases, and 8 bases stayed unmatched. The CDR3 contains 14 residues. CDR1 and CDR2 from the germline V gene are SNHLY and FYNNEI. The chain's CDR3 is CASEKDRGINEQFF. In DNA, the CDR3 is TGTGCCAGCGAAAAAGACAGGGGGATCAATGAGCAGTTCTTC.

The chain combines TRBV5-4 with TRBJ1-3; D ambiguous. Germline assignment: CDR1 SGHNT and CDR2 YYREEE (reference sequence). This CDR3 has 14 residues. Trimming took off 0 bases at V and 3 bases at J, with 7 bases between the two ends. The CDR3 nucleotides read TGTGCCAGCAGCTTGGATCACCTTGGAAACACCATATATTTT. This codes for CASSLDHLGNTIYF.

The chain recombines TRBV6-6 with TRBJ1-6; D is undetermined. Germline V CDR1 and CDR2: MNHNY, SVGAGI (reference sequence). Trimming removed 6 bases at V and 7 bases at J, with 7 bases between. CDR3 length: 12 residues. The CDR3 loop is CASSDVNSPLHF. CDR3 sequence (DNA): TGTGCCAGCAGCGACGTAAATTCACCCCTCCACTTT.

This sequence joins TRBV2 and TRBJ2-2; D may correspond to TRBD1 or TRBD2 (5 bases each). The germline V gene has CDR1 SNHLY and CDR2 FYNNEI. This CDR3 spans 14 amino acids. Trimming took 6 bases from V and 3 from J, leaving 11 bases between them. This chain's CDR3 is CASRVGPDTGELFF. In DNA, the CDR3 is TGTGCCAGCAGGGTGGGACCAGACACCGGGGAGCTGTTTTTT.